Presented here are 14 T cell receptor beta chains from one specimen sequenced in a study of blood T cell repertoires in COVID-19. Repertoires were generated with immunoSEQ multiplex PCR, while TCRdb's copy carries only in-frame clones and drops some. The sample lists 250,000 to 300,000 clones, about 88% occurring once. Sequencing was done on a sample of peripheral blood. The receptors here all came from a young man with active or convalescent COVID-19.

This clone was seen once. The chain employs TRBV7-6 and TRBJ2-7; TRBD2 might be the D (5 bases). CDR3 size: 16 residues. V was trimmed by 1 base and J by 7 bases, leaving 20 bases between them. CDR1 is SGHVS and CDR2 is FNYEAQ in the germline V gene. CDR3 loop: CASSLVLQAVNGEQYF. The CDR3 region has the DNA TGTGCCAGCAGCTTAGTATTACAAGCGGTGAATGGGGAGCAGTACTTC.

The rearrangement links TRBV4-1 to TRBJ1-2, with D possibly TRBD1 on 5 matching bases. The CDR3 has 13 amino acids. Trimming removed 4 bases at V and 8 bases at J, with 14 bases between. The germline V gene has CDR1 MGHRA and CDR2 YSYEKL. The CDR3 here is CASSPSGGGGYTF. The CDR3 DNA follows: TGCGCCAGCAGCCCGTCGGGGGGAGGGGGCTACACCTTC.

The gene calls are TRBV6-5 and TRBJ1-4; D is uncertain. The CDR3 has 16 residues. V was clipped by 0 bases and J by 0 bases, with 8 bases between them. Germline V gives CDR1 MNHEY, CDR2 SVGAGI. The CDR3 sequence is CASSYSIRATNEKLFF. CDR3 bases: TGTGCCAGCAGTTACTCGATACGGGCAACTAATGAAAAACTGTTTTTT.

The chain has TRBV10-2 and TRBJ2-1; 10 bases are shared with TRBD2. V was pared by 0 bases and J by 9 bases, with 11 bases of the junction left unmatched. The CDR3 has 17 residues. Germline CDR1 and CDR2: WSHSY and SAAADI. The CDR3 loop reads CASSESKASGSWGEQFF. The CDR3 DNA follows: TGCGCCAGCAGTGAGTCGAAGGCTAGCGGGAGTTGGGGTGAGCAGTTCTTC.

Within the sample, this clone is medium-sized (0.01 to 0.1%). The chain joins TRBV2 to TRBJ1-3; possible D gene TRBD1, 5 bases. Germline CDR1 reads SNHLY; CDR2 reads FYNNEI. Trimming took 4 bases from V and 2 from J, leaving 12 bases between them. CDR3 length equals 15 residues. The CDR3 DNA is TGTGCCAGCAGTGTGGAGCGGGGGGCTGGAAACACCATATATTTT. Translation: CASSVERGAGNTIYF.

The chain has TRBV6-5 and TRBJ2-1, with 7 nucleotides matching TRBD1. This CDR3 spans 13 amino acids. Trimming cost V 8 bases and J 3 bases; bases outside gene matches: 4. Germline assignment: CDR1 MNHEY and CDR2 SVGAGI. The CDR3 DNA follows: TGTGCCAGCGGGACAGACCACTACAATGAGCAGTTCTTC. This encodes CASGTDHYNEQFF.

V usage is TRBV6-4 and J usage is TRBJ2-2; the D gene is possibly TRBD2 (7 bases). The length of the CDR3 is 15 residues. Trimming removed 2 bases at V and 5 bases at J, with 12 bases between. Germline assignment: CDR1 MRHNA and CDR2 SNTAGT. The CDR3 nucleotides are TGTGCCAGCAGTGACGGAGGGGGAGGGACCGGGGAGCTGTTTTTT. This translates into CASSDGGGGTGELFF.

The rearrangement joins TRBV4-2 to TRBJ2-3, with a possible D match to TRBD2 (5 bases). Germline V gene lookup returns CDR1 LGHNA and CDR2 YNFKEQ. Trimming cost V 4 bases and J 4 bases, with 24 bases left between them. This CDR3 spans 18 amino acids. CDR3 sequence (DNA): TGTGCCAGCAGCCCCCCGGTTGCGGGCCCCCGAGGGTCAGATACGCAGTATTTT. It is translated as CASSPPVAGPRGSDTQYF.

The rearrangement uses TRBV6-1 and TRBJ2-3, with a tentative D call TRBD2 (5 bases). Germline loops: CDR1 MNHNS, CDR2 SASEGT. The CDR3 runs 15 residues. Trimming took off 1 base at V and 0 bases at J, with 8 bases between the two ends. This CDR3 is CASSEGGHSTDTQYF. CDR3 nucleotides: TGTGCCAGCAGTGAAGGCGGGCACAGCACAGATACGCAGTATTTT.

This chain connects TRBV27 to TRBJ2-4; D possibly corresponds to TRBD1 (6 bases). Germline CDR1 and CDR2: MNHEY and SMNVEV (reference sequence). The CDR3 is 20 amino acids. Trimming pared 8 bases from V and 0 bases from J, leaving 29 bases between. The CDR3, as DNA: TGTGCCAGCCACGAGGGATTCACAGGGCTTAATTCACTAGCCAAAAACATTCAGTACTTC. It specifies CASHEGFTGLNSLAKNIQYF.

The chain uses TRBV5-1 and TRBJ2-2, with D possibly TRBD2 on 6 matching bases. Trimming cost V 3 bases and J 2 bases, with 20 bases left between them. CDR1 SGHRS and CDR2 YFSETQ come from the germline V gene. The length of the CDR3 is 18 residues. CDR3: CASSSEGTAALNTGELFF. Here the CDR3 DNA reads TGCGCCAGCAGCTCGGAGGGCACAGCAGCGCTAAACACCGGGGAGCTGTTTTTT.

Remarks on this clone: The same CDR3 is also encoded by other DNA sequences in this sample. The chain carries TRBV6-1 and TRBJ1-1; D ambiguous. The length of the CDR3 is 11 residues. Trimming took 3 bases from V and 6 from J, leaving 5 bases between them. Per the germline V gene, CDR1 is MNHNS and CDR2 is SASEGT. The CDR3 loop reads CASSDRAEAFF. The DNA of the CDR3 is TGTGCCAGCAGTGATCGGGCTGAAGCTTTCTTT.

This clone was observed a handful of times. The chain carries TRBV5-1 and TRBJ1-3; D not certain. V was shortened by 0 bases and J by 3 bases, with 10 bases between the two germline ends. The CDR3 sequence is 15 residues long. CDR1 SGHRS and CDR2 YFSETQ come from the germline V gene. The CDR3 region is CASSLDVRVGNTIYF. In nucleotides, the CDR3 is TGCGCCAGCAGCTTGGATGTCCGGGTTGGAAACACCATATATTTT.

The chain combines TRBV10-1 with TRBJ2-1, with 9 bases aligning to TRBD2. The CDR3 loop spans 17 amino acids. J gave up 5 bases and V 0 bases, and 8 bases lay outside the gene matches. Germline CDR1 WNHNN, CDR2 SYGVQD (reference sequence). CDR3 sequence: CASSESKTSGHDNEQFF. CDR3 nucleotide sequence: TGCGCCAGCAGTGAGTCGAAAACTAGCGGGCACGACAATGAGCAGTTCTTC.